This TCR beta chain is drawn from a study of T-cell reconstitution after alpha-beta-depleted transplantation in children. General study points: Where alpha-beta T cells came from about two months after transplant was reportedly several hundred expanded graft clones.

It was with unique molecular identifiers that the TCRbeta library was prepared. TCRdb called the PCR reads again in MiXCR, with one record for every CDR3 protein. The sample has roughly 350,000 distinct CDR3 sequences, 15% to 20% seen once; the top ten hold around 38%. Germline lookup yields CDR1 DFQATT and CDR2 SNEGSKA (reference sequence). The CDR3 loop spans 14 amino acids. The ends were cut back, 3 bases at V and 0 bases at J, with 10 bases in the middle. The table lists this clonotype with many counts. What it binds is unknown. This chain connects TRBV20-1 to TRBJ2-3; no definite D call. This receptor was taken from a male patient aged 2 to 10 who had a stem cell transplant for acute lymphoblastic leukemia, so the T cells may come from the graft donor. This specimen was PBMCs, mostly from graft donor cells, taken 360 days after TCRalphabeta/CD19-depleted stem cell transplant. CDR3 nucleotides: TGCAGTGCTAGTGTGGGATTTAGCACAGATACGCAGTATTTT. This sequence encodes CSASVGFSTDTQYF.